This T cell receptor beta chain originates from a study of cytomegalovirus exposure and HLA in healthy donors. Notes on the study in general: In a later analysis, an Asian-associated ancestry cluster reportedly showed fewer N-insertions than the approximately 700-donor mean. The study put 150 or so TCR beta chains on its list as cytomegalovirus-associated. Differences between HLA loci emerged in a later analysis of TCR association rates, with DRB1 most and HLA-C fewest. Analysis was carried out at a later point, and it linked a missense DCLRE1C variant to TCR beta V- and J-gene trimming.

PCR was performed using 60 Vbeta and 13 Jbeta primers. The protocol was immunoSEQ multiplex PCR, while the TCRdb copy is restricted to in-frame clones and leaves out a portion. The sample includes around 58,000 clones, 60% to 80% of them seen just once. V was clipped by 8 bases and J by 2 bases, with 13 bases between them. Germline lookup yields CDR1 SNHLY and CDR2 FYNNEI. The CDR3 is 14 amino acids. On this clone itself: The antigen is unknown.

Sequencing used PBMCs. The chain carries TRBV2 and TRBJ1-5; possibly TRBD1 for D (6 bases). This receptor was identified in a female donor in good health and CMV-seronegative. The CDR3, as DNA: TGTGCCAGCTTACAGGGTAATGGCAATCAGCCCCAGCATTTT. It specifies CASLQGNGNQPQHF.